Listed below are T cell receptor beta chains from one sample, sequenced in a study of regulatory T cells in long-lasting Graves disease. Using its own MiXCR run on the multiplex PCR reads, TCRdb lists one record per CDR3 protein. The sample holds roughly 420,000 distinct CDR3 sequences, around 17% seen once. The same data also contributed to another study, on T cells in Graves' hyperthyroidism and ophthalmopathy.

This specimen consisted of peripheral blood mononuclear cells (PBMCs), obtained at new diagnosis, from a patient treated with antithyroid drugs. These receptor sequences come from a woman aged 18-35 years with Graves disease. The conserved cysteine and the conserved F or W are not part of the CDR3 here. Each record gives: clone size, V gene, J gene, CDR3 protein. For some rows the clone size is stated as once, few or many, or as a class when expanded; others skip it.

.	TRBV10-3	TRBJ2-7	ASSPTSPTGFAEQY
many	TRBV20-1	TRBJ2-5	SARGSGETQY
.	TRBV28	TRBJ1-5	ASIGPGESRPQH
many	TRBV20-1	TRBJ1-1	SAPGQMNTEAF
many	TRBV5-6	TRBJ2-1	ASSGWSEGSYNEQF
few	TRBV28	TRBJ2-2	ASSFQVTGELF
few	TRBV9	TRBJ2-2	ASSVRASKGGELF
.	TRBV6-2/TRBV6-3	TRBJ2-3	ASREGAGGDTQY
.	TRBV30	TRBJ2-1	AWSEGLYEQF
.	TRBV6-5	TRBJ2-4	ASSYGTGAVGDIQY
.	TRBV9	TRBJ1-6	ASSTGSSYNSPLH
.	TRBV5-6	TRBJ2-6	ASSSGQGYTLGSGANVLT
many	TRBV2	TRBJ1-5	ASNSGSNQPQH
many	TRBV2	TRBJ2-1	ASSVGLAASRDEQF
few	TRBV7-6	TRBJ2-3	ASSKLAGYTDTQY
many	TRBV20-1	TRBJ2-1	SARKGLAGGQEQF
many	TRBV7-2	TRBJ2-1	ASSLFAEPYNEQF
many	TRBV10-3	TRBJ2-3	AISGADTQY
many	TRBV29-1	TRBJ2-7	SGASGGYEQY
many	TRBV28	TRBJ2-2	ASSKGLAVTGELF
many	TRBV2	TRBJ2-5	ASSRQGRQETQY
few	TRBV11-2	TRBJ2-1	ASSFITSGTYNEQF
few	TRBV2	TRBJ2-5	ASNDGLGETQY
many	TRBV7-9	TRBJ2-1	ASSSPGNEQF
.	TRBV6-1	TRBJ2-1	ASSPGTSGRVGNEQF
many	TRBV28	TRBJ1-2	ASTLGGRYGYT
many	TRBV28	TRBJ2-2	ASSLYEGGELF
few	TRBV25-1	TRBJ2-1	ASSEWVRAGENEQF
.	TRBV24-1	TRBJ1-4	ATSDPGQGNEKLF
many	TRBV20-1	TRBJ1-1	SARDRVVEAF
.	TRBV20-1	TRBJ2-7	SASDRRRDYHYEQY
.	TRBV2	TRBJ2-7	ASSESSGTGDEQY
many	TRBV7-2	TRBJ2-7	ASSLFRGEEQY
many	TRBV20-1	TRBJ2-1	SARDQANYNEQF
few	TRBV5-1	TRBJ2-5	ASSIGTGGKETQY
.	TRBV6-2/TRBV6-3	TRBJ1-2	ASSYPVRPYGYT
many	TRBV28	TRBJ2-1	ASSFLEGVYEQF
many	TRBV20-1	TRBJ2-7	SASRRGQGTYEQY
many	TRBV20-1	TRBJ2-7	SARDREAGTSYEQY
many	TRBV7-2	TRBJ2-1	ASSSLWWDRGRRNEQF
many	TRBV7-6	TRBJ2-5	ASSPGTGWETQY
.	TRBV9	TRBJ2-7	ASSARQGWAEQY
.	TRBV4-1	TRBJ1-5	ASSQDIPGNGQPQH
many	TRBV27	TRBJ2-1	ASSLRGTSGRVYEQF
many	TRBV11-3	TRBJ2-2	ASSFTLGLAGLNTGELF
few	TRBV9	TRBJ2-7	ASSVDEGGFRANEQY
many	TRBV7-9	TRBJ2-7	ASSPQPGTVAEQY
many	TRBV27	TRBJ2-1	ASSQEAQISSYNEQF
many	TRBV27	TRBJ1-2	ASSPDREEAKAGYT
.	TRBV25-1	TRBJ2-2	ASTKDSPSNTGELF
few	TRBV14	TRBJ2-1	ASDRSTIYNEQF